The rows below give T cell receptor beta chains drawn from one sample of a study of blood T cell repertoires in COVID-19. The table came from immunoSEQ multiplex PCR; TCRdb's copy has only in-frame clones and leaves some out. Of 35,000 to 40,000 clones in the sample, approximately 80% were seen once. Sequencing used peripheral blood. The origin of the receptors is a man aged 50-59 years with active or convalescent COVID-19. CDR3s include the opening cysteine and the closing phenylalanine or tryptophan. A D gene is named only where the DNA matches it firmly. Some rows mark clone size as missing; the rest say once, few, many or name a class of expanded clone.

V	size	J	D	CDR3	DNA
TRBV5-6	-	TRBJ2-6	-	CASSFRFSGANVLTF	TGTGCCAGCAGCTTTCGGTTCTCTGGGGCCAACGTCCTGACTTTC
TRBV27	few	TRBJ1-2	TRBD1	CASSLEGTGNGYTF	TGTGCCAGCAGTTTAGAAGGGACAGGGAATGGCTACACCTTC
TRBV30	-	TRBJ2-2	-	CAWSSNTGELFF	TGTGCCTGGAGTAGCAACACCGGGGAGCTGTTTTTT
TRBV14	-	TRBJ2-1	TRBD2	CASSHSAGAFFGQFF	TGTGCCAGCAGCCATTCAGCGGGGGCGTTTTTCGGGCAGTTCTTC
TRBV12-5	-	TRBJ2-1	-	CASGEGRGNSYNEQFF	TGTGCTAGTGGCGAGGGTAGGGGGAACTCCTACAATGAGCAGTTCTTC
TRBV7-8	-	TRBJ2-1	-	CASSLAGGLDEQFF	TGTGCCAGCAGCTTAGCGGGGGGGCTAGATGAGCAGTTCTTC
TRBV7-3	-	TRBJ2-1	TRBD1	CASSPDRVAVSSYNEQFF	TGTGCCAGCAGCCCCGACAGGGTGGCGGTAAGCTCCTACAATGAGCAGTTCTTC
TRBV27	-	TRBJ1-5	-	CASRGPGQGNQPQHF	TGTGCCAGCAGGGGGCCGGGACAAGGGAATCAGCCCCAGCATTTT
TRBV3-1/TRBV3-2	-	TRBJ2-2	TRBD1	CASSHSQGAGELFF	TGTGCCAGCAGCCATTCTCAGGGGGCCGGGGAGCTGTTTTTT
TRBV18	-	TRBJ1-2	-	CASSPDRPPSRGYTF	TGTGCCAGCTCCCCCGACAGGCCACCGAGTCGTGGCTACACCTTC
TRBV4-1	once	TRBJ2-7	TRBD1	CASSQGWTGQNEQYF	TGCGCCAGCAGCCAAGGTTGGACAGGGCAAAACGAGCAGTACTTC
TRBV9	-	TRBJ1-2	-	CASSERGGYNYGYTF	TGTGCCAGCAGCGAAAGGGGGGGATACAACTATGGCTACACCTTC
TRBV3-1/TRBV3-2	few	TRBJ2-7	-	CASSPLRGYEQYF	TGTGCCAGCAGCCCCCTGCGGGGCTACGAGCAGTACTTC
TRBV6-4	-	TRBJ2-2	TRBD2	CASTNRGGPNTGELFF	TGTGCCAGCACAAATCGCGGGGGACCGAACACCGGGGAGCTGTTTTTT
TRBV9	-	TRBJ2-4	TRBD1	CASSGHWDSKNIQYF	TGTGCCAGCAGCGGACACTGGGACAGTAAAAACATTCAGTACTTC
TRBV12-3/TRBV12-4	-	TRBJ1-1	TRBD1	CASSQGQATEAFF	TGTGCCAGCAGCCAAGGACAGGCTACTGAAGCTTTCTTT
TRBV11-2	once	TRBJ1-1	-	CASSSGFGTEAFF	TGTGCCAGCAGCTCAGGGTTCGGCACTGAAGCTTTCTTT
TRBV24-1	-	TRBJ2-2	TRBD2	CATSDWKTSGVDTGELFF	TGTGCCACCAGTGATTGGAAGACTAGCGGGGTAGACACCGGGGAGCTGTTTTTT